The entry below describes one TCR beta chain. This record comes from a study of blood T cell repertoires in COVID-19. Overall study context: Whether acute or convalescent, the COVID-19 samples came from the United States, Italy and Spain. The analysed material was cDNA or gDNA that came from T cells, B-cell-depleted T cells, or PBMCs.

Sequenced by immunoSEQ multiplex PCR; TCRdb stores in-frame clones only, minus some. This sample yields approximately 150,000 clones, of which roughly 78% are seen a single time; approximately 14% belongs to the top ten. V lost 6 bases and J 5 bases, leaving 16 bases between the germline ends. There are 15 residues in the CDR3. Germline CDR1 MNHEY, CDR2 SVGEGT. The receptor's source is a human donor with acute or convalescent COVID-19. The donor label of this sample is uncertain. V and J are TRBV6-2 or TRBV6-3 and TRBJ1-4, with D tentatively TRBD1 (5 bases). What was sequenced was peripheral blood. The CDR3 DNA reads TGTGCCAGCAGCCTAGACGACAGACGGAATGAAAAACTGTTTTTT. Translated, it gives CASSLDDRRNEKLFF.